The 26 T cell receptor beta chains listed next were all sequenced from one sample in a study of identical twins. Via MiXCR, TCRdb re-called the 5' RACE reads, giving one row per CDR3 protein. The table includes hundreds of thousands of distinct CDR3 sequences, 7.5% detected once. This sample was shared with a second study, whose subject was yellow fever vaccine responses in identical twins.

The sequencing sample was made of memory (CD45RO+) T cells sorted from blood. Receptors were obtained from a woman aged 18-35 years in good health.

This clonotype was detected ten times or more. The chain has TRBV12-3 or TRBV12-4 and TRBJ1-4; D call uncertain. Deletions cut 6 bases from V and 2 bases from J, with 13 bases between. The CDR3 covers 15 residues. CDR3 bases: TGTGCCAGCAGCCTCGGGAGGGTCACTAATGAAAAACTGTTTTTT. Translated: CASSLGRVTNEKLFF.

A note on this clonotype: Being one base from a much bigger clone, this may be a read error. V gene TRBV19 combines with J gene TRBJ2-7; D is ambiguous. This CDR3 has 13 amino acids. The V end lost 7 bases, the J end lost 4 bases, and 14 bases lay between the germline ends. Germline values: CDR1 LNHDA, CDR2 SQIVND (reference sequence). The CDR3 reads CASIMPGPYEQYF. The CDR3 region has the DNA TGTGCCAGTATTATGCCGGGTCCATACGAGCAGTACTTC.

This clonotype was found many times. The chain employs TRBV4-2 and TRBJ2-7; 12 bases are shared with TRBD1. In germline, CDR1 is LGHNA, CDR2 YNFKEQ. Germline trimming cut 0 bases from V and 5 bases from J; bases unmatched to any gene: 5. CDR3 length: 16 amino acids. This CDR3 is CASSQDVGTGGDEQYF. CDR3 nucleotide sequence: TGTGCCAGCAGCCAAGATGTTGGGACAGGGGGCGACGAGCAGTACTTC.

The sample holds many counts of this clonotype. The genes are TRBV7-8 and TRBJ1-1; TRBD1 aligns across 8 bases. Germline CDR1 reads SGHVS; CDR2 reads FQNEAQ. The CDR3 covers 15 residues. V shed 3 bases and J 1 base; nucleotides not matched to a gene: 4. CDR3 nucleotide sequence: TGTGCCAGCAGCTTCTCAGGACAGGGGAACACTGAAGCTTTCTTT. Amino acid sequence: CASSFSGQGNTEAFF.

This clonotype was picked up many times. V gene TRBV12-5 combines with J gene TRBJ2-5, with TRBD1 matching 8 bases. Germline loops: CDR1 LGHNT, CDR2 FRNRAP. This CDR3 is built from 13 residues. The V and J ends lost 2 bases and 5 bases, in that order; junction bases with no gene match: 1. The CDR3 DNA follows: TGTGCTAGTGGTTTGACAGGGGGGGAGACCCAGTACTTC. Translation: CASGLTGGETQYF.

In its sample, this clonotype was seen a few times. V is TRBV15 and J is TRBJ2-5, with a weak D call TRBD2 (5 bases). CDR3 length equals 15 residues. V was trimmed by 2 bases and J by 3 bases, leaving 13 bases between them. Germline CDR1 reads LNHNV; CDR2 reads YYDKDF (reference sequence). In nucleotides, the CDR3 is TGTGCCACCAGCAGACGGGGTACTCCTAAAGAGACCCAGTACTTC. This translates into CATSRRGTPKETQYF.

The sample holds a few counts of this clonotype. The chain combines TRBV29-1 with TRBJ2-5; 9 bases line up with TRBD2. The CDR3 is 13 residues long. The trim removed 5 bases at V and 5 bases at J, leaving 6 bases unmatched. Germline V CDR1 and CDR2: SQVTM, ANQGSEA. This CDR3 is CSVRAGGRETQYF. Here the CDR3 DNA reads TGCAGCGTTCGAGCGGGGGGAAGGGAGACCCAGTACTTC. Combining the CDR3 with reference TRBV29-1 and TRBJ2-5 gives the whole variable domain SAVISQKPSRDICQRGTSLTIQCQVDSQVTMMFWYRQQPGQSLTLIATANQGSEATYESGFVIDKFPISRPNLTFSTLTVSNMSPEDSSIYLCSVRAGGRETQYFGPGTRLLVL.

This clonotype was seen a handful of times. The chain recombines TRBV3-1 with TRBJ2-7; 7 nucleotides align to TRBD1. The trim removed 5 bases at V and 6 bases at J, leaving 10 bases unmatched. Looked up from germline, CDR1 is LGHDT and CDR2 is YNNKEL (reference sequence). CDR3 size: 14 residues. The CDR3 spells CASSSGQRPIEQYF. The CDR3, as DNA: TGTGCCAGCAGCTCGGGACAGCGGCCTATCGAGCAGTACTTC.

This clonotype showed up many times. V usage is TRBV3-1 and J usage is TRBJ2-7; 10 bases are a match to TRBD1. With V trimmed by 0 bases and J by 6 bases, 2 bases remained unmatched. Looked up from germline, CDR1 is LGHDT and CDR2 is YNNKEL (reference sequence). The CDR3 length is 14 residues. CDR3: CASSQEGQGREQYF. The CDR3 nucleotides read TGTGCCAGCAGCCAAGAGGGACAGGGGCGCGAGCAGTACTTC.

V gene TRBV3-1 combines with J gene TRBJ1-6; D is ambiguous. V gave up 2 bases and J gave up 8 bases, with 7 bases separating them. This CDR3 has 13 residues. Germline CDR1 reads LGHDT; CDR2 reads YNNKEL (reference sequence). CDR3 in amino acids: CASSQISDSPLHF. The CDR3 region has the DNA TGTGCCAGCAGCCAAATCAGTGATTCACCCCTCCACTTT.

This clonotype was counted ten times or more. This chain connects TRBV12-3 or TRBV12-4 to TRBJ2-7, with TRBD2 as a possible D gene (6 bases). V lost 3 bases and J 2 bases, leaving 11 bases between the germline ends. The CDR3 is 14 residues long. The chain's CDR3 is CASSFGTGTYEQYF. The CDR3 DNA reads TGTGCCAGCAGTTTTGGGACTGGGACCTACGAGCAGTACTTC.

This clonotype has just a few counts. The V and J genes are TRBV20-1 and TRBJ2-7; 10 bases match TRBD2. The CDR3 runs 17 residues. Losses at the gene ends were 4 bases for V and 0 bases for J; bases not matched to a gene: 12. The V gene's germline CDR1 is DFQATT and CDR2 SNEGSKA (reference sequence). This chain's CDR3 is CSATRASGGQSSYEQYF. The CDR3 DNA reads TGCAGTGCTACCCGGGCTAGCGGGGGTCAAAGCTCCTACGAGCAGTACTTC.

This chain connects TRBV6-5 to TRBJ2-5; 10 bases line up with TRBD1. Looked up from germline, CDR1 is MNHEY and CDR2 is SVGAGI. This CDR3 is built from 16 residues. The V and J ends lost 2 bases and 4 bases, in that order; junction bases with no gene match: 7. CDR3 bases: TGTGCCAGCAGTTACCCGTCGGACAGGGGGAGAGAGACCCAGTACTTC. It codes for CASSYPSDRGRETQYF.

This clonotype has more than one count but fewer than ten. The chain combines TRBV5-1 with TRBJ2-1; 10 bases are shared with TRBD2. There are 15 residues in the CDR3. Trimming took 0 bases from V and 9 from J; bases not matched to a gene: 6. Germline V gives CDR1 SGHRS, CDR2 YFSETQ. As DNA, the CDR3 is TGCGCCAGCAGCTTGGTAGCGGGGGGTTCGGGTGAGCAGTTCTTC. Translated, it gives CASSLVAGGSGEQFF.

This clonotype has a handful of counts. The DNA for the CDR3 is TGTGCCAGCAGCCAAAGGGGCGAGACTGGGGAGACCCAGTACTTC. Its translation is CASSQRGETGETQYF. The J gene is TRBJ2-5, the V gene TRBV4-2; tentatively, D is TRBD1 (5 bases). The V gene's germline CDR1 is LGHNA and CDR2 YNFKEQ. V dropped 2 bases and J dropped 5 bases, with 15 bases sitting between them. The CDR3 covers 15 residues.

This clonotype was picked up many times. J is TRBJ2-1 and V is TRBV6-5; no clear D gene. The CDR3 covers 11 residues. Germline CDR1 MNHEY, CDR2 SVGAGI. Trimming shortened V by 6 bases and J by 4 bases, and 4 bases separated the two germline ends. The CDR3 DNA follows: TGTGCCAGCAGCCAATACAATGAGCAGTTCTTC. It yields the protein CASSQYNEQFF.

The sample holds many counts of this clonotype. CDR3 sequence reads: CASSVIGTGTDTQYF. As DNA, the CDR3 is TGTGCCAGCTCTGTGATAGGGACAGGCACAGATACGCAGTATTTT. V gene TRBV2 combines with J gene TRBJ2-3; 7 bases align to TRBD1. Germline assignment: CDR1 SNHLY and CDR2 FYNNEI. CDR3 length: 15 residues. J was trimmed by 1 base and V by 8 bases; bases with no gene match: 9.

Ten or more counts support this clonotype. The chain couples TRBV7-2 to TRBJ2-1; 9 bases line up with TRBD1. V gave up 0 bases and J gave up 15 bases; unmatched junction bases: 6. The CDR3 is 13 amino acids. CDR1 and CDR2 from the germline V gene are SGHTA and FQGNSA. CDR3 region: CASSLAGQGKRFF. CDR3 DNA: TGTGCCAGCAGCTTAGCGGGACAGGGAAAGAGGTTCTTC.

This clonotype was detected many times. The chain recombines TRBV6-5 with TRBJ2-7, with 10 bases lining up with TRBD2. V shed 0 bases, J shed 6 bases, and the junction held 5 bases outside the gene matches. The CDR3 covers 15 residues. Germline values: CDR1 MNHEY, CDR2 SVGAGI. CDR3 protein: CASSYSSSGSGEQYF. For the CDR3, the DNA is TGTGCCAGCAGTTACTCCTCTAGCGGGAGTGGCGAGCAGTACTTC.

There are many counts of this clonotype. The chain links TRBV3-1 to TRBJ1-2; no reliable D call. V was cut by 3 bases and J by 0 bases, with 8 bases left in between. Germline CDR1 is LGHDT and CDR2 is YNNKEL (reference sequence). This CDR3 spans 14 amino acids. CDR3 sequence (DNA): TGTGCCAGCAGCCATTTATCAACTAACTATGGCTACACCTTC. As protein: CASSHLSTNYGYTF.

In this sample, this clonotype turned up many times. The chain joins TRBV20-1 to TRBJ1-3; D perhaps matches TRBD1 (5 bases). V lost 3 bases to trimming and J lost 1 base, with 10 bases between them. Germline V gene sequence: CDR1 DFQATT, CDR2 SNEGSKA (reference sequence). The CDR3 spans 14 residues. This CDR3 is CSASRGASGNTIYF. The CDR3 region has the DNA TGCAGTGCTAGTAGGGGTGCTTCTGGAAACACCATATATTTT.

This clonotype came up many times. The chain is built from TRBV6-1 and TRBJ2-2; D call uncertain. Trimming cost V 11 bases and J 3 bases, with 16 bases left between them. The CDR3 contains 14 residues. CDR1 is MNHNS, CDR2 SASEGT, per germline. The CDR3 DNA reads TGTGCCTCCTCCGGCAGTTTGTACACCGGGGAGCTGTTTTTT. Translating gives CASSGSLYTGELFF.

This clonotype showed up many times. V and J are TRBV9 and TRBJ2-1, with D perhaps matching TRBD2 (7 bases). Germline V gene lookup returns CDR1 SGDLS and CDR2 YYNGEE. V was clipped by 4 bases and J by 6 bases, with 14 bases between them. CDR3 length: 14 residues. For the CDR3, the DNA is TGTGCCAGCAGCCCAGGACGGGGGGCCAATGAGCAGTTCTTC. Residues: CASSPGRGANEQFF.

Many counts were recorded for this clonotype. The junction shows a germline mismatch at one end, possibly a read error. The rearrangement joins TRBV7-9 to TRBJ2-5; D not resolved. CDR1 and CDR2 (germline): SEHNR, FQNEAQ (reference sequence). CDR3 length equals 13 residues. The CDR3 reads CASTLDSQETQYF. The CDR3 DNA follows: TGTGCCAGCACCTTAGATTCCCAAGAGACCCAGTACTTC.

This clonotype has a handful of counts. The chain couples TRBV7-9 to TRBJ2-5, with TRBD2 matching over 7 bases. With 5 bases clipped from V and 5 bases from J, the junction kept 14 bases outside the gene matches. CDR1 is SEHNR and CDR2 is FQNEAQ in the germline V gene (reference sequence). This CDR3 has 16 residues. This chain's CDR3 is CASSRVGAGIVETQYF. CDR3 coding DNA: TGTGCCAGCAGCCGGGTGGGAGCGGGGATTGTGGAGACCCAGTACTTC.

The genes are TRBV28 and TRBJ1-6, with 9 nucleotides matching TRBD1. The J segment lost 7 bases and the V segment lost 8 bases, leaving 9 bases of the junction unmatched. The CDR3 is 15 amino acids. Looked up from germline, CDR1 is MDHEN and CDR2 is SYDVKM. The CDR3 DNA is TGTGCCAGCGCGACCCCGGGACAGGGAAATTCACCCCTCCACTTT. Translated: CASATPGQGNSPLHF.